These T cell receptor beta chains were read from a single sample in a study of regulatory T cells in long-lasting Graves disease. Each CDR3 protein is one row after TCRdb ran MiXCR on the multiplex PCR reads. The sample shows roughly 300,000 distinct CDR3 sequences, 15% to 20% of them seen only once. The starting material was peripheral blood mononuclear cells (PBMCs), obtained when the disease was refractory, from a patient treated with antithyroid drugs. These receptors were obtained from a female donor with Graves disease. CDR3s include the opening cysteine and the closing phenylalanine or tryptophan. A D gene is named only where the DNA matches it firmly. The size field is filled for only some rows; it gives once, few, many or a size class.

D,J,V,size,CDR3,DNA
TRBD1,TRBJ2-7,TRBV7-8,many,CASSFVGTASYEQYF,TGTGCCAGCAGCTTTGTCGGGACAGCCTCCTACGAGCAGTACTTC
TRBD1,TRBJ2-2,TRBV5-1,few,CASSSTGQGASGELFF,TGCGCCAGCAGCTCCACGGGACAGGGGGCGAGCGGGGAGCTGTTTTTT
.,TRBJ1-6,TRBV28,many,CASSTPTQADNSPLHF,TGTGCCAGCAGTACCCCGACGCAGGCCGATAATTCACCCCTCCACTTT
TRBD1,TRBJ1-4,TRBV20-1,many,CSARDLRTGEREKLFF,TGCAGTGCTAGAGATCTGCGGACAGGGGAGCGGGAAAAACTGTTTTTT
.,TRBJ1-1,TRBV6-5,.,CASSYEAGAFFEAFF,TGTGCCAGCAGTTACGAGGCAGGGGCCTTCTTTGAAGCTTTCTTT
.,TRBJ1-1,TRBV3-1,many,CASSQVPVPNTEAFF,TGTGCCAGCAGCCAAGTACCAGTCCCCAACACTGAAGCTTTCTTT
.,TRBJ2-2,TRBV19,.,CASSIPGRNTGELFF,TGTGCCAGTAGTATTCCGGGGCGGAACACCGGGGAGCTGTTTTTT
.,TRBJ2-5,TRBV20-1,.,CSAVRGFGLYRQETQYF,TGCAGTGCCGTACGAGGCTTCGGCCTATACCGCCAAGAGACCCAGTACTTC
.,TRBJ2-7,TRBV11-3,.,CASSQGFREQYF,TGTGCCAGCAGCCAGGGTTTCAGAGAGCAGTACTTC
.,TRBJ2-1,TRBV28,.,CASSLRVARYNEQFF,TGTGCCAGCAGTTTAAGAGTAGCCAGATACAATGAGCAGTTCTTC
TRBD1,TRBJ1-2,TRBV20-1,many,CSARASDRATYGYTF,TGCAGTGCTAGAGCTTCGGACAGGGCAACCTATGGCTACACCTTC
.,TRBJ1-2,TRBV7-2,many,CASSLDSISYGYTF,TGTGCCAGCAGCTTAGACAGCATCTCCTACGGCTACACCTTC
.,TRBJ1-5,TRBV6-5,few,CASSYADRFNQPQHF,TGTGCCAGCAGTTACGCAGACAGATTCAATCAGCCCCAGCATTTT
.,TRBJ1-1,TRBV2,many,CASSPGRPRGTEAFF,TGTGCCAGCAGTCCGGGACGGCCCCGTGGCACTGAAGCTTTCTTT
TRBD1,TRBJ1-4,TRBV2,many,CASSLDGQVLREKLFF,TGTGCCAGCAGTTTGGATGGACAGGTTCTACGAGAAAAACTGTTTTTT
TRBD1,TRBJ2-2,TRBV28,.,CASIQTGGAAGELFF,TGTGCCAGCATCCAGACAGGGGGCGCGGCCGGGGAGCTGTTTTTT
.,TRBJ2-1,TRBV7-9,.,CASSLLSGQTNEQFF,TGTGCCAGCAGCTTACTCAGCGGTCAGACCAATGAGCAGTTCTTC
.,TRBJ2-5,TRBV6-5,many,CASSYTGETQYF,TGTGCCAGCAGTTATACAGGGGAGACCCAGTACTTC
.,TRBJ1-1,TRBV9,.,CASSPGWGATEAFF,TGTGCCAGCAGCCCTGGATGGGGGGCCACTGAAGCTTTCTTT
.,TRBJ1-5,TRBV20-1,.,CSAWAGSGSDQPQHF,TGCAGTGCTTGGGCAGGTTCCGGCTCGGATCAGCCCCAGCATTTT
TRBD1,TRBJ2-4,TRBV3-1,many,CASSQGADRLNIQYF,TGTGCCAGCAGCCAAGGCGCGGACAGGCTAAACATTCAGTACTTC
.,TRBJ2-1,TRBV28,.,CASSLWGNEQFF,TGTGCCAGCAGTTTATGGGGGAATGAGCAGTTCTTC
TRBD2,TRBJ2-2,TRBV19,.,CASNSGAFRGTGELFF,TGTGCCAGTAATAGCGGGGCATTTAGGGGCACCGGGGAGCTGTTTTTT
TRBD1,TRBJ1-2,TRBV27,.,CASSWTGAAGYTF,TGTGCCAGCAGTTGGACAGGGGCGGCCGGCTACACCTTC
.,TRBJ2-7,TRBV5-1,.,CASTFGQGYEQYF,TGCGCCAGCACCTTCGGGCAGGGCTACGAGCAGTACTTC
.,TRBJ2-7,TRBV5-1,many,CASSLVGGLTVHEQYF,TGCGCCAGCAGCTTGGTGGGGGGATTGACCGTCCACGAGCAGTACTTC
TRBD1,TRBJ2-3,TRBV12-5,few,CASGRGQVTDTQYF,TGTGCTAGTGGCCGGGGACAGGTCACAGATACGCAGTATTTT
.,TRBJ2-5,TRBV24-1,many,CATSRGMSYRETQYF,TGTGCCACCAGCCGGGGGATGTCGTATCGAGAGACCCAGTACTTC
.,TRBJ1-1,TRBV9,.,CASSVSLGDIAGAFF,TGTGCCAGCAGCGTATCGCTAGGAGACATTGCGGGAGCTTTCTTT
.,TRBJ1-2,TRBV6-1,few,CASQRQVATITGYTF,TGTGCCAGCCAAAGACAGGTGGCAACTATCACTGGCTACACCTTC
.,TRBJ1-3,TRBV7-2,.,CASGTFSGTRGNTIYF,TGTGCCAGCGGGACTTTTTCCGGGACTAGAGGAAATACCATATATTTT
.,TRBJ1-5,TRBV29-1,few,CSVEWGAGQPQHF,TGCAGCGTTGAATGGGGGGCTGGTCAGCCCCAGCATTTT
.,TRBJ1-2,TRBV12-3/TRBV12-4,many,CASSIPSGQINPHYGYTF,TGTGCCAGCAGTATACCGAGTGGACAAATTAACCCCCACTATGGCTACACCTTC
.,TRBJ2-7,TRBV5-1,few,CASSLAWGSYEQYF,TGCGCCAGCAGCTTGGCATGGGGCTCCTACGAGCAGTACTTC
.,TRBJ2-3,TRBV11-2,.,CASSQTGDTQYF,TGTGCCAGCAGCCAAACAGGGGATACGCAGTATTTT
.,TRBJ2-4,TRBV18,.,CASSPTGAGAKNIQYF,TGTGCCAGCTCACCAACGGGAGCGGGAGCCAAAAACATTCAGTACTTC
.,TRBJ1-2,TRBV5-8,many,CASSLNREGYGYTF,TGTGCCAGCAGCCTGAACAGGGAGGGCTATGGCTACACCTTC
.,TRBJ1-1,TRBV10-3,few,CAISKTENTEAFF,TGTGCCATCTCAAAGACAGAGAACACTGAAGCTTTCTTT
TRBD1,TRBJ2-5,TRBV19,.,CATAGTGTKTQYF,TGTGCCACCGCCGGGACAGGGACAAAGACCCAGTACTTC
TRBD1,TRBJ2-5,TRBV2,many,CASSSDRATETQYF,TGTGCCAGCAGTTCCGACAGGGCAACGGAGACCCAGTACTTC
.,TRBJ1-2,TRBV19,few,CASSNPLDRKGYTF,TGTGCCAGTAGTAACCCCCTCGACAGAAAGGGCTACACCTTC
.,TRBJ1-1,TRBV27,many,CASSWGGPNTEAFF,TGTGCCAGCAGTTGGGGGGGGCCGAACACTGAAGCTTTCTTT
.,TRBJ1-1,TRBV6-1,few,CASSPPPGLEAFF,TGTGCCAGCAGTCCCCCCCCGGGCCTTGAAGCTTTTTTT
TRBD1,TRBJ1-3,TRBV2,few,CASREDRGSGNTIYF,TGTGCCAGCAGAGAGGACAGGGGCTCTGGAAACACCATATATTTT
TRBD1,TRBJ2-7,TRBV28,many,CASSTSWAGGPYEQYF,TGTGCCAGCAGTACCTCGTGGGCAGGGGGTCCCTACGAGCAGTACTTC
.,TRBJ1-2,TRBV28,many,CASSARRSRESSNYGYTF,TGTGCCAGCAGTGCTCGCCGAAGTCGGGAGTCCTCTAACTATGGCTACACCTTC
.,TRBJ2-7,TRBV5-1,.,CASSLQGADEQYF,TGCGCCAGCAGCTTGCAGGGTGCGGACGAGCAGTACTTC
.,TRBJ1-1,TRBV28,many,CASSLGALVVGEAFF,TGTGCCAGCAGTTTAGGGGCCTTGGTGGTGGGTGAAGCTTTCTTT
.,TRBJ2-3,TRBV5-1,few,CASSQGTGNTDTQYF,TGCGCCAGCAGCCAGGGAACGGGCAACACAGATACGCAGTATTTT